This TCR beta chain was identified in a study of human T cells and chemical hapten exposure. Study observations and caveats: Relative to control repertoires, expanded TCRs gave rise to significantly more large CDR3 similarity clusters.

Stated time point: patch test 2, 6 weeks after DPC sensitization. As to treatment: therapeutic diphenylcyclopropenone sensitization with weekly scalp DPC. Suited to DPC and affected by alopecia, the donors ranged from 18 to 70 years old. CDR1 and CDR2 from the germline V gene are MNHNY and SVGAGI (reference sequence). The CDR3 extends over 14 amino acids. The V and J ends lost 8 bases and 4 bases, in that order; junction bases with no gene match: 4. As to this clonotype: Its antigen remains unknown.

Attachment of unique molecular identifiers to individual cDNA molecules was performed in the library. TCRdb reprocessed the RACE reads via MiXCR and lists one record per CDR3 protein. This table has 96,000 or so distinct CDR3 sequences, about a tenth appearing once. The TCR originated in a woman aged 40 to 50 with alopecia areata. Some clones in this sample may be carry-over from other donors' samples. This material consisted of whole blood, taken in connection with sensitization to the hapten diphenylcyclopropenone (DPC). V usage is TRBV6-6 and J usage is TRBJ2-5, with TRBD2 matching 13 bases. The CDR3 coding sequence is TGTGCCAGCCGGACTAGCGGGAGCGTAGAGACCCAGTACTTC. As protein: CASRTSGSVETQYF.